The source of this T cell receptor beta chain is a study of T-cell reconstitution after alpha-beta-depleted transplantation in children. Molecular barcoding with unique molecular identifiers was used for the TCRbeta library. TCRdb re-analysed the PCR reads in MiXCR, keeping a single row per CDR3 protein. The repertoire consists of around 450,000 distinct CDR3 sequences, with roughly a tenth occurring once and the leading ten covering around 2.2%. Germline lookup yields CDR1 MNHEY and CDR2 SMNVEV (reference sequence). J gave up 5 bases and V 5 bases, and 8 bases lay outside the gene matches. The CDR3 is 15 amino acids. Study outcomes and limitations: Newly generated T cells supplied most T-cell counts and diversity one year post-transplant. Several hundred graft clones that had expanded were reportedly the source of alpha-beta T cells about two months after transplant. Elevated TCRbeta diversity at day 60 was traced, in some patients, to surviving recipient T cells and thymic progenitors.

This clonotype was counted between two and nine times. Its target is unknown. Sequencing used PBMCs, obtained before TCRalphabeta/CD19-depleted stem cell transplant. The sequence derives from a child aged 2-15 years with inherited bone marrow failure, due to receive a stem cell transplant. This chain connects TRBV27 to TRBJ2-7; TRBD2 agrees at 11 bases. This CDR3 reads CASSIAGGPIHEQYF. Here the CDR3 DNA reads TGTGCCAGCAGTATAGCGGGAGGGCCTATCCACGAGCAGTACTTC.